Shown below are 8 T cell receptor beta chains from a single sample sequenced in a study of T cell responses to AZD1222 COVID-19 vaccine. Profiling relied on immunoSEQ multiplex PCR, and the TCRdb table lists in-frame clones only, not all of them. The sample lists approximately 180,000 clones, about 92% occurring once. The specimen was peripheral blood, collected on day 0 of AZD1222 vaccination. The receptors were gathered from an adult in good health.

The chain couples TRBV7-9 to TRBJ1-2; D not certain. The length of the CDR3 is 13 residues. V lost 5 bases to trimming and J lost 4 bases, with 11 bases between them. Germline V CDR1 and CDR2: SEHNR, FQNEAQ (reference sequence). CDR3 amino acids: CASSQQSFYGYTF. In DNA, the CDR3 is TGTGCCAGCAGCCAGCAGTCCTTCTATGGCTACACCTTC.

V and J are TRBV6-4 and TRBJ1-2; D call uncertain. Between the trimmed V and J ends, which lost 2 bases and 2 bases, there was a span of 18 bases. This CDR3 has 17 amino acids. Germline assignment: CDR1 MRHNA and CDR2 SNTAGT. This CDR3 reads CASSDPGGPSKNYGYTF. The CDR3 DNA sequence: TGTGCCAGCAGTGACCCGGGTGGACCGTCGAAAAACTATGGCTACACCTTC.

V is TRBV28 and J is TRBJ1-1, with a possible D match to TRBD1 (5 bases). The CDR3 is 14 amino acids. Germline assignment: CDR1 MDHEN and CDR2 SYDVKM. V lost 5 bases and J 1 base, leaving 11 bases between the germline ends. CDR3 sequence reads: CASSAGTPNTEAFF. As DNA, the CDR3 is TGTGCCAGCAGTGCAGGGACCCCGAACACTGAAGCTTTCTTT.

Notes on this clone: This may be a read error, as it is one base from a much larger clone. The missing conserved phenylalanine or tryptophan at the end of this CDR3 makes a read error likely. V usage is TRBV7-2 and J usage is TRBJ2-7; D unclear. Germline V gives CDR1 SGHTA, CDR2 FQGNSA. The V end lost 5 bases, the J end lost 1 base, and 3 bases lay between the germline ends. CDR3 length: 11 residues. CDR3 nucleotide sequence: TGTGCCAGCAGCCCTTCCTACGAGCAGTACATC. The encoded protein is CASSPSYEQYI.

This chain uses TRBV19 with TRBJ2-3; 13 bases fit TRBD2. V lost 0 bases and J lost 1; bases outside the gene matches: 4. The CDR3 consists of 18 residues. Germline loops: CDR1 LNHDA, CDR2 SQIVND (reference sequence). In nucleotides, the CDR3 is TGTGCCAGTAGTATAGATAGACTAGCGGGGGGCCGCACAGATACGCAGTATTTT. Amino acid sequence: CASSIDRLAGGRTDTQYF.

This chain joins TRBV28 and TRBJ1-4; D unresolved. Germline assignment: CDR1 MDHEN and CDR2 SYDVKM. The V gene lost 9 bases and the J gene lost 0 bases, with 8 bases spanning the gap. The CDR3 covers 13 residues. The CDR3 region is CASRSSTNEKLFF. The CDR3 nucleotides read TGTGCCAGTCGCTCATCAACTAATGAAAAACTGTTTTTT. Drawing the rest from reference TRBV28 and TRBJ1-4, the complete variable domain is DVKVTQSSRYLVKRTGEKVFLECVQDMDHENMFWYRQDPGLGLRLIYFSYDVKMKEKGDIPEGYSVSREKKERFSLILESASTNQTSMYLCASRSSTNEKLFFGSGTQLSVL.

The chain has TRBV5-1 and TRBJ1-1; a possible D gene is TRBD1 (6 bases). With 3 bases removed from V and 5 bases from J, the gap between germline ends came to 17 bases. From germline, CDR1 is SGHRS and CDR2 YFSETQ. The CDR3 extends over 15 amino acids. For the CDR3, the DNA is TGCGCCAGCAGCTGGGGAGTAAGGGGGGAGACTGAAGCTTTCTTT. Protein product: CASSWGVRGETEAFF.

The chain carries TRBV7-9 and TRBJ2-3; no reliable D call. Germline V lookup: CDR1 SEHNR, CDR2 FQNEAQ (reference sequence). V was trimmed by 5 bases and J by 4 bases, leaving 19 bases between them. The CDR3 has 16 amino acids. CDR3 in DNA: TGTGCCAGCAGCCAACCCGTTTTAGTCGGAGCAGATACGCAGTATTTT. Protein product: CASSQPVLVGADTQYF. Filled out from reference TRBV7-9 and TRBJ2-3, the complete variable domain reads DTGVSQNPRHKITKRGQNVTFRCDPISEHNRLYWYRQTLGQGPEFLTYFQNEAQLEKSRLLSDRFSAERPKGSFSTLEIQRTEQGDSAMYLCASSQPVLVGADTQYFGPGTRLTVL.